This entry is about one T cell receptor (beta chain). Its specificity is unknown. Naive, central memory, regulatory and stem cell-like memory cells within the CD4+ compartment were sorted using CD45RO/CCR7/CD25/CD127/CD95/CD27. These data come from a study of beta chain features in type 1 diabetes. Trimming removed 8 bases at V and 4 bases at J, with 21 bases between. From germline, CDR1 is SGHDN and CDR2 FVKESK. CDR3 length: 15 amino acids. Study-wide points: Type 1 diabetes patients showed fewer insertions and more deletions at VDJ junctions.

Since all of the isolated RNA was reverse transcribed, expressed TCRB transcripts were what got sequenced. The protocol was immunoSEQ multiplex PCR, while the TCRdb copy is restricted to in-frame clones and leaves out a portion. Of around 99,000 clones listed, under 40% are singletons. The origin of this receptor is a woman aged 18 to 35 in good health. The sample was stem cell memory CD4+ T cells from blood. The chain has TRBV14 and TRBJ2-7, with a weak D call TRBD2 (5 bases). The CDR3 sequence is CASSRGLPKDYEQYF. The CDR3 DNA follows: TGTGCCAGCTCTCGCGGGCTTCCCAAAGATTACGAGCAGTACTTC.